A single T cell receptor (beta chain) is shown here with its context. The V end was cut by 0 bases, the J end by 1 base, with 13 bases between. This CDR3 contains 16 residues. CDR1 is SGHNT, CDR2 YYREEE, per germline (reference sequence). The table came from immunoSEQ multiplex PCR; TCRdb's copy has only in-frame clones and leaves some out. The table has tens of thousands of clones, just over 90% seen once. This receptor was identified in a man aged 40-49 years with rheumatoid arthritis. The chain is built from TRBV5-4 and TRBJ1-1; TRBD1 is a possible D gene (5 bases). The sample consisted of PBMCs. The CDR3 here is CASSLEVWDQNTEAFF. The CDR3 DNA follows: TGTGCCAGCAGCTTGGAAGTCTGGGACCAGAACACTGAAGCTTTCTTT.